The present entry profiles one T cell receptor beta chain with its context. Its antigen remains unidentified. This sample is part of a study of molecular identifiers for immune sequencing clone quantification. Looking at the study overall: Four of five RNA aliquots from roughly 21,000 or 96,000 naive CD8 T cells were sequenced.

Trimming removed 4 bases at V and 4 bases at J, with 16 bases between. The V gene's germline CDR1 is SGDLS and CDR2 YYNGEE. The CDR3 is 15 residues long. Using its own MiXCR run on the PCR reads, TCRdb lists one record per CDR3 protein. Of about half a million distinct CDR3 sequences in the sample, about a fifth were seen once. General study findings and limits: Naive cells had under 1% of molecules in clones above 20 RNA copies, effectors over 97%.

This chain connects TRBV9 to TRBJ2-3, with a possible D match to TRBD1 (6 bases). What was sequenced was naive CD8+ T cells from blood, with Jurkat cell RNA spiked in. Documented subset: FACS-sorted CD8+CD4-CCR7+CD45RA+ naive T cells. This receptor was identified in a human donor in good health. Some libraries in this study had Jurkat cell RNA spiked in. The CDR3 here is CASSYPGRGPDTQYF. The DNA for the CDR3 is TGTGCCAGCAGCTACCCTGGCAGGGGCCCAGATACGCAGTATTTT.